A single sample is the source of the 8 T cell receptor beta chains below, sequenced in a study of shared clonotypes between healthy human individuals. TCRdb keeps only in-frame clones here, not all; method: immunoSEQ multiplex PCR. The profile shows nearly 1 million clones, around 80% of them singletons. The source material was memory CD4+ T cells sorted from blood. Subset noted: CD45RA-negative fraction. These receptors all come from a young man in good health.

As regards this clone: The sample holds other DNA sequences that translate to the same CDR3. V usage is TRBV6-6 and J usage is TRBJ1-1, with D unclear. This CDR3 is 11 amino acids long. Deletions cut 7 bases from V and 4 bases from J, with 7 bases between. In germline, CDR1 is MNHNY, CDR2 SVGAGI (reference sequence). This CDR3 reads CASNRGTEAFF. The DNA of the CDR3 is TGTGCCAGCAATCGGGGCACTGAAGCTTTCTTT.

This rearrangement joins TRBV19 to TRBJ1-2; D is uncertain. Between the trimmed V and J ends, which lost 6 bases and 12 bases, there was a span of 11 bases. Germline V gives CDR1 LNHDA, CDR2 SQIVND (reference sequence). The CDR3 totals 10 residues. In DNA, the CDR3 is TGTGCCAGTAGCCTAGGGAGGGACACCTTC. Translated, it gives CASSLGRDTF.

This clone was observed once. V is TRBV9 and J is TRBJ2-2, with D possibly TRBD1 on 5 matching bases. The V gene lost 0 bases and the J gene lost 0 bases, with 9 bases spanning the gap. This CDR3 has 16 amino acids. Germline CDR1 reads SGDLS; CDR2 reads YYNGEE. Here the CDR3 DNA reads TGTGCCAGCAGCGTAGCTGGGGCGACGAACACCGGGGAGCTGTTTTTT. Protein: CASSVAGATNTGELFF. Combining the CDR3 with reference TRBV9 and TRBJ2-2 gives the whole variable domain DSGVTQTPKHLITATGQRVTLRCSPRSGDLSVYWYQQSLDQGLQFLIQYYNGEERAKGNILERFSAQQFPDLHSELNLSSLELGDSALYFCASSVAGATNTGELFFGEGSRLTVL.

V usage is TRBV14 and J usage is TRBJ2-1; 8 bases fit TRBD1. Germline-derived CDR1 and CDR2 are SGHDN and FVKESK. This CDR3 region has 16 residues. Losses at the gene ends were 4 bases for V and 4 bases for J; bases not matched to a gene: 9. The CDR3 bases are TGTGCCAGCAGCCGACTACAGGGGGGAGGTTACAATGAGCAGTTCTTC. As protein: CASSRLQGGGYNEQFF.

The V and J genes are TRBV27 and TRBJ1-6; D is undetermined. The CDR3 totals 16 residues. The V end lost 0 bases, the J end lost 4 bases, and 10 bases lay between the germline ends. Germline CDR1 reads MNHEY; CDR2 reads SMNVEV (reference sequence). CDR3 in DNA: TGTGCCAGCAGTTTATCTCGAACAGAGTATAATTCACCCCTCCACTTT. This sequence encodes CASSLSRTEYNSPLHF.

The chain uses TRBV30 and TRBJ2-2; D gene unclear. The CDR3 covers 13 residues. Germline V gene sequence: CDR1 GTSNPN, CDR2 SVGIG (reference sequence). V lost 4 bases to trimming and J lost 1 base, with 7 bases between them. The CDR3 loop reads CAWNLGNTGELFF. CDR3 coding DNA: TGTGCCTGGAATTTGGGGAACACCGGGGAGCTGTTTTTT.

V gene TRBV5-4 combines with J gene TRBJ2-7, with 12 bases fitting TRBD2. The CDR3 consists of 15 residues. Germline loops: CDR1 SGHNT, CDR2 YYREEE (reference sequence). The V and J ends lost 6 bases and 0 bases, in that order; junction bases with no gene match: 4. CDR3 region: CASIMTSGGSYEQYF. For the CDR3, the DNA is TGTGCCAGCATCATGACTAGCGGGGGCTCCTACGAGCAGTACTTC.

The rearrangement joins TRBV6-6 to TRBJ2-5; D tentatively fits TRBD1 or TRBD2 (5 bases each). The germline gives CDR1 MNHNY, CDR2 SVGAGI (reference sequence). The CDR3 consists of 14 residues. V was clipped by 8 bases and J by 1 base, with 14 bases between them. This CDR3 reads CASWGPGVQETQYF. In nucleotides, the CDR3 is TGTGCCAGCTGGGGACCTGGGGTCCAAGAGACCCAGTACTTC.